The present entry profiles one T cell receptor beta chain with its context. These data originate in a study of T cells in Graves' hyperthyroidism and ophthalmopathy. From germline, CDR1 is DFQATT and CDR2 SNEGSKA (reference sequence). The V gene end was trimmed by 0 bases and the J gene end by 7 bases; junction bases not matched to a gene: 10. The CDR3 consists of 16 residues. Amplified regions were TCR beta CDR3 sequences from RNA transcripts. HTBI primers were used for first-round RT-PCR of the TCR CDR3. TCRdb analysed the multiplex PCR reads with MiXCR anew, one entry per CDR3 protein. The table includes hundreds of thousands of distinct CDR3 sequences, roughly 45% detected once.

Sequencing input: peripheral blood or thyroid tissue (not recorded which). This sequence originates from an adult man with Graves' disease, either hyperthyroidism or ophthalmopathy (not recorded which). V usage is TRBV20-1 and J usage is TRBJ1-5; TRBD1 matches 9 bases. The CDR3 sequence is CSARDPTGGDGQPQHF. The CDR3 DNA is TGCAGTGCTAGAGATCCGACAGGGGGGGATGGCCAGCCCCAGCATTTT.